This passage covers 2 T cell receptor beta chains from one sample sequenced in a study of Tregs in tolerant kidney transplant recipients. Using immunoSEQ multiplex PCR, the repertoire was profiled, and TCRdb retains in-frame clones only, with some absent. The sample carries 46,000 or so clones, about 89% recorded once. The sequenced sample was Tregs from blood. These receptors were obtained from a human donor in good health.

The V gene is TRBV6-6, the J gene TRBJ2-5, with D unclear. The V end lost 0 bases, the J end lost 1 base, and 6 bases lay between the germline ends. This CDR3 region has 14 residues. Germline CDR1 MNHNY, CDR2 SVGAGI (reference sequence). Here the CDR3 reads CASSYSASQETQYF. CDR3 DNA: TGTGCCAGCAGTTACTCGGCTAGCCAAGAGACCCAGTACTTC.

The CDR3 DNA is TGTGCCGGCTCGAGGGGGGTAAATGAAAAACTGTTTTTT. Encoded protein: CAGSRGVNEKLFF. The gene calls are TRBV6-1 and TRBJ1-4; a possible D gene is TRBD1 (6 bases). The CDR3 extends over 13 amino acids. Trimming removed 11 bases from V and 5 bases from J, with 15 bases in between. Per germline, CDR1 MNHNS and CDR2 SASEGT.